This TCR beta chain was observed in a study of blood T cell repertoires in COVID-19. Study context: Donors in the United States, Italy and Spain gave samples during acute or convalescent COVID-19. Sources were T cells, B-cell-depleted T cells, or PBMCs; the material itself was cDNA or gDNA.

Measured with immunoSEQ multiplex PCR; TCRdb has only the in-frame clones, and not every one. The sample comprises 98,000 or so clones, roughly 89% of which are singletons, and approximately 5.4% rests with the top ten. Germline V lookup: CDR1 LNHDA, CDR2 SQIVND (reference sequence). This CDR3 has 12 residues. V lost 7 bases to trimming and J lost 10 bases; unmatched junction nucleotides: 4. This TCR was sampled from a man in his 60s with COVID-19, enrolled during active disease. The sample comprised peripheral blood. The gene calls are TRBV19 and TRBJ1-6; 7 bases line up with TRBD1. The CDR3 spells CASTDRESPLHF. The CDR3 nucleotides are TGTGCCAGTACCGACAGGGAATCACCCCTCCACTTT.